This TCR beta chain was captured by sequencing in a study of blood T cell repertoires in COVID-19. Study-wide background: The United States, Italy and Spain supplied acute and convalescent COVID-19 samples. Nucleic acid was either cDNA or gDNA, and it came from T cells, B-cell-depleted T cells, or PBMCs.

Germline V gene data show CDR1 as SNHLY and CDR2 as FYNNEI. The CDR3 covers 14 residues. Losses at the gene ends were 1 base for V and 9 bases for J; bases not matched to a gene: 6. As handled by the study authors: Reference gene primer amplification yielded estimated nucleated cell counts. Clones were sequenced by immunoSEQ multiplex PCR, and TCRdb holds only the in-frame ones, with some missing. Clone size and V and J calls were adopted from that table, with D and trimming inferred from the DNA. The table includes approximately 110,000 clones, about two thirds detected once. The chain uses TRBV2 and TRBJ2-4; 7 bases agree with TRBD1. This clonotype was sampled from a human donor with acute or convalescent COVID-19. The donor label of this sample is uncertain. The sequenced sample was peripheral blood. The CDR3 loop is CASSEGQGSGIQYF. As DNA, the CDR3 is TGTGCCAGCAGTGAAGGACAGGGTTCCGGCATTCAGTACTTC.